Included here is one TCR beta chain sequence, with context. The CDR3 contains 15 residues. Germline-derived CDR1 and CDR2 are KGHSH and LQKENI. Trimming at V came to 2 bases and at J to 3 bases, leaving 4 bases not matched to a gene. The sample is drawn from a study of blood T cell repertoires in COVID-19. Overall study: The United States, Italy and Spain provided the acute and convalescent COVID-19 samples. Nucleic acid was either cDNA or gDNA, and it came from T cells, B-cell-depleted T cells, or PBMCs.

In the authors' methods: How many nucleated cells were present was estimated from reference gene primer amplification. Produced via immunoSEQ multiplex PCR; TCRdb's table is partial and in-frame only. V, J and clone size derive from that table, while D and trimming were established from the DNA sequence. The profile shows 200,000 to 250,000 clones, around 83% of them singletons. A Seattle source enrolled patients during active infection and followed them longitudinally. The sequenced material came from peripheral blood. V is TRBV18 and J is TRBJ2-5; 9 bases align to TRBD2. The origin of this receptor is a woman at least 80 years old with COVID-19, enrolled during active disease. The CDR3 region has the DNA TGTGCCAGCTCACCAATTTCTAGCGGGAAAGAGACCCAGTACTTC. It is translated as CASSPISSGKETQYF. Full variable domain (outside the CDR3, taken from reference TRBV18 and TRBJ2-5): NAGVMQNPRHLVRRRGQEARLRCSPMKGHSHVYWYRQLPEEGLKFMVYLQKENIIDESGMPKERFSAEFPKEGPSILRIQQVVRGDSAAYFCASSPISSGKETQYFGPGTRLLVL.